The entry below describes one T cell receptor (beta chain). The antigen is not known. CDR1 and CDR2 (germline): SEHNR, FQNEAQ (reference sequence). Trimming cost V 4 bases and J 2 bases, with 16 bases left between them. There are 16 residues in the CDR3. These data originate in a study of T cell repertoires in cytomegalovirus infection. As for the study in general: As its CMV epitopes, the study selected recently identified HLA-C-restricted and well-studied HLA-B-restricted targets. Overall study findings and caveats: The response measured ex vivo was dominated by TCR beta clonotypes (HLA-C-restricted and CMV-specific).

TCRdb re-analysed the reads in MiXCR, keeping a single row per CDR3 protein. This table has just under 500,000 distinct CDR3 sequences, about 33% appearing once. The receptor was derived from a human donor in good health (CMV status not recorded). Some clones in this sample may be carry-over from other donors' samples. This specimen was cultured PBMCs, taken from culture after CMV antigen stimulation. The chain carries TRBV7-9 and TRBJ2-3, with D maybe TRBD1 (6 bases). Here the CDR3 reads CASSSRLDRDTDTQYF. The DNA of the CDR3 is TGTGCCAGCAGCTCACGGCTGGACAGAGACACAGATACGCAGTATTTT.